The rows below give T cell receptor beta chains drawn from one sample of a study of blood T cell repertoires in COVID-19. Sequenced by immunoSEQ multiplex PCR; TCRdb stores in-frame clones only, minus some. The table shows roughly 400,000 clones, with roughly 91% occurring only once. Input material: PBMCs or T cells enriched from blood (not recorded which). Source of these receptors: a woman aged 25 to 39 who had recovered from COVID-19. The CDR3 runs from the conserved cysteine through the conserved F or W. The D gene is left open where the match is weak. Some rows have no size entry. The others give once, few or many, or a class for an expanded clone.

D gene,J gene,CDR3 length,V gene,clone size,CDR3 DNA,CDR3 protein
-,TRBJ2-1,11,TRBV5-1,few,TGCGCCAGCAGCTTGGCAAATGAGCAGTTCTTC,CASSLANEQFF
-,TRBJ1-2,15,TRBV7-6,-,TGTGCCAGCAGCGCTCGGGGGCAGGGAGGGTATGGCTACACCTTC,CASSARGQGGYGYTF
-,TRBJ1-2,11,TRBV2,-,TGTGCCAGCAGTGGGCTGTATGGCTACACCTTC,CASSGLYGYTF
-,TRBJ1-5,15,TRBV4-2,-,TGTGCCAGCAGCCAAGAGGGTGGGAGATTTCAGCCCCAGCATTTT,CASSQEGGRFQPQHF
-,TRBJ2-3,12,TRBV7-3,-,TGTGCCAGCAGCTCTGAGGCAGATACGCAGTATTTT,CASSSEADTQYF
-,TRBJ1-5,15,TRBV7-2,-,TGTGCCAGCAGCTTAGGAGGGAAGGGCAATCAGCCCCAGCATTTT,CASSLGGKGNQPQHF
-,TRBJ1-1,14,TRBV7-6,-,TGTGCCAGCAGCTTAGAGTCCGGTGGCACTGAAGCTTTCTTT,CASSLESGGTEAFF
-,TRBJ2-7,15,TRBV4-3,-,TGCGCCAGCAGCCAGCAGGGGAGAAGCTCCTACGAGCAGTACTTC,CASSQQGRSSYEQYF
-,TRBJ1-5,14,TRBV9,-,TGTGCCAGCAGCGTAGATGGAGGGAATCAGCCCCAGCATTTT,CASSVDGGNQPQHF
TRBD2,TRBJ2-3,18,TRBV6-2/TRBV6-3,few,TGTGCCAGCAGTTACTCCATCCGGGCAGCGGGAGAAGCAGATACGCAGTATTTT,CASSYSIRAAGEADTQYF
TRBD1,TRBJ1-1,15,TRBV3-1/TRBV3-2,once,TGTGCCAGCAGCCTGAGGACAGGGGTGAACACTGAAGCTTTCTTT,CASSLRTGVNTEAFF
TRBD1,TRBJ1-2,14,TRBV5-4,-,TGTGCCAGCAGCGCCCGGGACAGGGGGCCTGGCTACACCTTC,CASSARDRGPGYTF
TRBD1,TRBJ1-5,13,TRBV25-1,-,TGTGCCAGTTCTACAGGGGGCGCCCCCCCCCAGCATTTT,CASSTGGAPPQHF
-,TRBJ1-2,15,TRBV4-1,-,TGCGCCAGCAGCCACTTGGAGGAGAGCCCTTTCGGCTACACCTTC,CASSHLEESPFGYTF
-,TRBJ1-5,17,TRBV28,-,TGTGCCAGCAGTTTAACGTCTTTATGGAGGGTTGGTCAGCCCCAGCATTTT,CASSLTSLWRVGQPQHF
TRBD1,TRBJ1-2,16,TRBV6-2/TRBV6-3,-,TGTGCCAGCAGTTACCGCGGGGCAGGGGGTATCTATGGCTACACCTTC,CASSYRGAGGIYGYTF
-,TRBJ1-3,13,TRBV11-3,-,TGTGCCAGCAGCTCGACGGGAGGAAACACCATATATTTT,CASSSTGGNTIYF
-,TRBJ2-7,13,TRBV19,-,TGTGCCAGTAGTCCGGACACCTTCTACGAGCAGTACTTC,CASSPDTFYEQYF
-,TRBJ1-1,13,TRBV9,once,TGTGCCAGCAGCGTATTGGGGGCGTCTGAAGCTTTCTTT,CASSVLGASEAFF
-,TRBJ2-2,16,TRBV3-1/TRBV3-2,-,TGTGCCAGCAGCCAGGTGTCGGGGGTGAACACCGGGGAGCTGTTTTTT,CASSQVSGVNTGELFF
TRBD1,TRBJ2-7,13,TRBV27,-,TGTGCCAGCAGTCTCTGGACAGGGAACGAGCAGTACTTC,CASSLWTGNEQYF
-,TRBJ1-2,14,TRBV7-9,-,TGTGCCAGCAGCATCGGGACACCTAGGGCTGGCTACACCTTC,CASSIGTPRAGYTF
-,TRBJ2-3,16,TRBV5-1,-,TGCGCCAGCAGCTTGGTGACGGGGGAGGCCACAGATACGCAGTATTTT,CASSLVTGEATDTQYF
TRBD1,TRBJ2-3,15,TRBV18,-,TGTGCCAGCTCACGGACAGGGGGTGGCACAGATACGCAGTATTTT,CASSRTGGGTDTQYF
-,TRBJ2-5,16,TRBV28,-,TGTGCCAGCAGTATAACCATCCCGGGGGTGAGGGAGACCCAGTACTTC,CASSITIPGVRETQYF
-,TRBJ1-4,17,TRBV7-8,-,TGTGCCAGCAGCTTAGTTGTGGGGAGTGCGGCTAATGAAAAACTGTTTTTT,CASSLVVGSAANEKLFF
-,TRBJ2-5,14,TRBV11-2,-,TGTGCCAGCAGCTTAGAGAGGTTACAAGAGACCCAGTACTTC,CASSLERLQETQYF
-,TRBJ1-2,15,TRBV4-1,once,TGCGCCAGCAGCCAAGAAGATAACGGAGACTATGGCTACACCTTC,CASSQEDNGDYGYTF
TRBD1,TRBJ2-7,16,TRBV15,once,TGTGCCACCAGCAGACCCCGTGGCAGGGGGTTGGCCGAGCAGTACTTC,CATSRPRGRGLAEQYF
TRBD1,TRBJ1-5,15,TRBV2,once,TGTGCCAGCAGTGAAGTGGGGACAGGGGAGCAGCCCCAGCATTTT,CASSEVGTGEQPQHF
-,TRBJ2-3,12,TRBV12-3/TRBV12-4,-,TGTGCCAGCAGATATCGGGGGGATACGCAGTATTTT,CASRYRGDTQYF
-,TRBJ2-1,12,TRBV12-3/TRBV12-4,-,TGTGCCAGCAGTACACAGTACAATGAGCAGTTCTTC,CASSTQYNEQFF
-,TRBJ2-7,14,TRBV9,-,TGTGCCAGCAGCGTAGCTACGGGGATAAACGAGCAGTACTTC,CASSVATGINEQYF
-,TRBJ1-1,12,TRBV5-1,-,TGCGCCAGCAGCTTGGTAGGCAGGGAAGCTTTCTTT,CASSLVGREAFF
TRBD1,TRBJ2-7,15,TRBV9,-,TGTGCCAGCAGCGTAGGCGACAGGGGTCTTCGGGAGCAGTACTTC,CASSVGDRGLREQYF
TRBD1,TRBJ1-5,14,TRBV28,-,TGTGCCAGCAGACCCGGACAGGGCTACCAGCCCCAGCATTTT,CASRPGQGYQPQHF
-,TRBJ2-7,13,TRBV14,-,TGTGCCAGCAGCCATCGAGTGTCCTACGAGCAGTACTTC,CASSHRVSYEQYF
TRBD1,TRBJ1-5,14,TRBV28,-,TGTGCCAGCAGAGAAGCAGGGGGCTCTCAGCCCCAGCATTTT,CASREAGGSQPQHF
-,TRBJ2-7,14,TRBV2,-,TGTGCCAGCAGCAGAAAGTCAGGAAATGGCGAGCAGTACTTC,CASSRKSGNGEQYF
-,TRBJ2-2,16,TRBV7-3,-,TGTGCCAGCAGCCCCCACCAAAGGACAGAAACCGGGGAGCTGTTTTTT,CASSPHQRTETGELFF
TRBD1,TRBJ2-1,15,TRBV5-1,-,TGCGCCAGCAGCGCCCCGGGACAGGCGTACAATGAGCAGTTCTTC,CASSAPGQAYNEQFF
TRBD2,TRBJ2-1,17,TRBV6-2/TRBV6-3,-,TGTGCCAGCAGTTACTCGAAATTAGCGGGAGACTACAATGAGCAGTTCTTC,CASSYSKLAGDYNEQFF
TRBD1,TRBJ1-2,15,TRBV28,-,TGTGCCAGCAGTTTTAAGTCCCCACAGGGGCCTGGCTACACCTTC,CASSFKSPQGPGYTF
-,TRBJ1-2,15,TRBV27,-,TGTGCCAGCAGTCCCCGGGGGGGGCTTAACTATGGCTACACCTTC,CASSPRGGLNYGYTF
-,TRBJ1-1,13,TRBV5-6,few,TGTGCCAGCAGCTTGGGGGCCAGAACTGAAGCTTTCTTT,CASSLGARTEAFF
-,TRBJ1-5,16,TRBV5-1,once,TGCGCCAGCAGCTTGGGTCTCGGGGGAACTAATCAGCCCCAGCATTTT,CASSLGLGGTNQPQHF
-,TRBJ1-1,13,TRBV7-9,-,TGTGCCAGCAGCTTAGAACACGGAGATGAAGCTTTCTTT,CASSLEHGDEAFF
-,TRBJ1-3,13,TRBV7-9,once,TGTGCCAGCAGCTTAGGGCCCGGAAACACCATATATTTT,CASSLGPGNTIYF
TRBD2,TRBJ2-5,13,TRBV28,-,TGTGCCATCCAGATTACTAGCGGAGAGACCCAGTACTTC,CAIQITSGETQYF
TRBD1,TRBJ1-2,14,TRBV18,-,TGTGCCAGCTCACAAGGGGGCGCCGGCTATGGCTACACCTTC,CASSQGGAGYGYTF
TRBD2,TRBJ2-7,13,TRBV19,few,TGTGCCAGTAGTATCGGGGGGATCGGCGAGCAGTACTTC,CASSIGGIGEQYF
TRBD2,TRBJ2-1,17,TRBV28,once,TGTGCCAGCAGTCCCTCGGGACTAGCTCTAGGAAGGGGTGAGCAGTTCTTC,CASSPSGLALGRGEQFF
TRBD2,TRBJ2-3,17,TRBV5-1,-,TGCGCCAGCAGCTTGGGTAGGACTAGCGGGGGCACAGATACGCAGTATTTT,CASSLGRTSGGTDTQYF
TRBD1,TRBJ1-2,14,TRBV7-9,-,TGTGCCAGCAGATCCGGGACAGGTCGAGGTGGCTACACCTTC,CASRSGTGRGGYTF
-,TRBJ2-5,12,TRBV5-1,-,TGCGCCAGCAGCGCCCCTAGGGAGACCCAGTACTTC,CASSAPRETQYF
-,TRBJ1-1,10,TRBV30,-,TGTGCCTGGTACCAGGTTGAAGCTTTCTTT,CAWYQVEAFF
-,TRBJ1-1,11,TRBV7-6,-,TGTGCCAGCAGCTTATACAGAGAAGCTTTCTTT,CASSLYREAFF
-,TRBJ1-2,11,TRBV30,-,TGTGCCTGGAACAATAGGGGAGGCTACACCTTC,CAWNNRGGYTF
-,TRBJ1-1,14,TRBV19,-,TGTGCCAGTAGTAACGGACAAGCCTGGATTGAAGCTTTCTTT,CASSNGQAWIEAFF